This T cell receptor (beta chain) appears in the sequencing data of a study of CD8 T cells in Susac syndrome. The study's findings and limits: Clonal expansion did not appear in Susac syndrome CD4+ T cell repertoires.

Both CD4+ and CD8+ T cells were negatively isolated, and TEMRA cells underwent FACS enrichment. Comment on this clonotype: Its target is not known.

Random hexamers were used to reverse transcribe about 0.45 to 1 ug of RNA. The TCR beta CDR3 was amplified by immunoSEQ multiplex PCR across 54 Vbeta, 13 Jbeta. TCRdb itself ran the immunoSEQ multiplex PCR reads through MiXCR, one entry per CDR3 protein. The data contain approximately 180,000 distinct CDR3 sequences, 75% to 95% of them singletons. The TCR sequence derives from a human donor with Susac syndrome. Source material: CD4+ T cells from PBMCs.

The CDR3 protein is CASSLAIDGYTF. DNA of the CDR3: TGTGCCAGCAGCTTGGCAATAGATGGCTACACCTTC. The genes are TRBV7-9 and TRBJ1-2; D not resolved. V lost 3 bases and J lost 6, with 8 bases in between. Germline V gives CDR1 SEHNR, CDR2 FQNEAQ (reference sequence). This CDR3 is built from 12 residues.